Listed below are T cell receptor beta chains from one sample, sequenced in a study of cytomegalovirus exposure and HLA in healthy donors. The protocol was immunoSEQ multiplex PCR, while the TCRdb copy is restricted to in-frame clones and leaves out a portion. The sample carries approximately 140,000 clones, around 77% recorded once. Sequencing used PBMCs. The receptor source for this set is a woman in her fifties or sixties in good health and CMV-seronegative. The CDR3 runs from the conserved cysteine through the conserved F or W. Fields, in order: clone size, V gene, D gene, J gene, CDR3 DNA, CDR3 protein. The D gene is left open where the match is weak. Rows may omit the clone size; those that give it use once, few, many or a size class.

>NA|TRBV27|NA|TRBJ2-7
TGTGCCAGCAGTCCAGCAAATCCCGGAGTAGGTTACGAGCAGTACTTC
CASSPANPGVGYEQYF
>NA|TRBV5-4|TRBD1|TRBJ2-7
TGTGCCAGCAGCTTTGGGGGCACAGGGGGTACCTACGAGCAGTACTTC
CASSFGGTGGTYEQYF
>NA|TRBV9|NA|TRBJ1-3
TGTGCCAGCAGCGTAGTGAGCTCTGGAAACACCATATATTTT
CASSVVSSGNTIYF
>NA|TRBV6-1|NA|TRBJ2-7
TGTGCCAGCAGTGATTACAGGGAGCCTAGAGAGCAGTACTTC
CASSDYREPREQYF
>NA|TRBV4-1|TRBD1|TRBJ1-2
TGCGCCAGCAGCCAGGGCCGGGACAGGGGTGGCTATGGCTACACCTTC
CASSQGRDRGGYGYTF
>NA|TRBV27|TRBD2|TRBJ2-2
TGTGCCAGCAGTTTATCGCCGACTAGCGTCAGGAGTGAGCTGTTTTTT
CASSLSPTSVRSELFF
>NA|TRBV20-1|NA|TRBJ1-2
TGCAGTGCTAGTCGCTATGGCTACACCTTC
CSASRYGYTF
>NA|TRBV30|NA|TRBJ2-3
TGTGCCTGGAGTGTAGCGGACACAGATACGCAGTATTTT
CAWSVADTDTQYF
>NA|TRBV14|NA|TRBJ2-7
TGTGCCAGCAGCCAAGTTGGCGGGGCCTACGAGCAGTACTTC
CASSQVGGAYEQYF
>NA|TRBV9|NA|TRBJ2-1
TGTGCCAGCAGCGGCGGGACAGCATACAATGAGCAGTTCTTC
CASSGGTAYNEQFF
>NA|TRBV28|NA|TRBJ1-1
TGTGCCAGCAGTTTATGGAGTGAAGCTTTCTTT
CASSLWSEAFF
>NA|TRBV6-1|NA|TRBJ2-4
TGTGCCAGCAGTGAAATGCTTATGGGGGCCGGGGACATTCAGTACTTC
CASSEMLMGAGDIQYF
>NA|TRBV27|TRBD1|TRBJ2-7
TGTGCCAGCAGAGCAGGGGGTCCCTACGAGCAGTACTTC
CASRAGGPYEQYF
>NA|TRBV10-2|TRBD2|TRBJ2-7
TGCGCCAGCAGCATGCCTACTCGGACTAGCGGGGGAACTAGCTCCTACGAGCAGTACTTC
CASSMPTRTSGGTSSYEQYF
>NA|TRBV12-5|NA|TRBJ1-1
TGTGCTAGTGGTTTGGCAGGGCGGACTGAAGCTTTCTTT
CASGLAGRTEAFF
>NA|TRBV2|TRBD2|TRBJ2-5
TGTGCCAGCAGCCAGGGAGCAGCGGGAGGGCGGGAGACCCAGTACTTC
CASSQGAAGGRETQYF
>NA|TRBV2|NA|TRBJ1-5
TGTGCCAGCAGTACCCACGGGAATCAGCCCCAGCATTTT
CASSTHGNQPQHF
>NA|TRBV7-9|TRBD1|TRBJ2-7
TGTGCCAGCAGCTTAGGTGGACAGGGGGCTCTTTACGAGCAGTACTTC
CASSLGGQGALYEQYF
>NA|TRBV9|NA|TRBJ1-2
TGTGCCAGCAGCGTAGTTGTCGGTAACTATGGCTACACCTTC
CASSVVVGNYGYTF
>few|TRBV5-1|NA|TRBJ2-1
TGCGCCAGCAGCTTGGAAGGGGGTGAGCAGTTCTTC
CASSLEGGEQFF
>NA|TRBV4-1|TRBD2|TRBJ2-1
TGCGCCAGCAGCCATTCGGAGGGTTTGAGCGGGAGGAATGAGCAGTTCTTC
CASSHSEGLSGRNEQFF
>NA|TRBV5-1|NA|TRBJ2-7
TGCGCCAGCAGCCCCCGGACGGGGACACAGCAGTACCACGAGCAGTACTTC
CASSPRTGTQQYHEQYF
>few|TRBV6-5|NA|TRBJ1-1
TGTGCCAGCAGTTACTACGGCAGCGAGAACACTGAAGCTTTCTTT
CASSYYGSENTEAFF
>NA|TRBV2|NA|TRBJ2-2
TGTGCCAGCAGTGAAGGGGGCCGGCCTACGACCGGGGAGCTGTTTTTT
CASSEGGRPTTGELFF
>NA|TRBV30|TRBD2|TRBJ2-7
TGTGCCTGGAGCGAACTAGCGGGAGCGGAGCAGTACTTC
CAWSELAGAEQYF
>medium-sized|TRBV6-5|TRBD1|TRBJ1-1
TGTGCCAGCAGTCGGGACAGGGCCGCCGCGCCTGAAGCTTTCTTT
CASSRDRAAAPEAFF
>NA|TRBV7-3|NA|TRBJ2-7
TGTGCCAGCAGCTATGGGGAGACCTACGAGCAGTACTTC
CASSYGETYEQYF
>NA|TRBV7-8|TRBD1|TRBJ2-5
TGTGCCAGCAGCCCTCCCGGGACAGGGGAAGAGACCCAGTACTTC
CASSPPGTGEETQYF
>NA|TRBV6-4|TRBD2|TRBJ2-3
TGTGCCAGCAAATGTTGGAGCGGGATGAGGTTAAGTTACACAGATACGCAGTATTTT
CASKCWSGMRLSYTDTQYF
>NA|TRBV5-1|NA|TRBJ1-4
TGCGCCAGCAGCTTACAGGGCCATAATGAAAAACTGTTTTTT
CASSLQGHNEKLFF
>NA|TRBV28|NA|TRBJ1-2
TGTGCCAGCAGCCTGCGGTCCCCAGGGTCTAACTATGGCTACACCTTC
CASSLRSPGSNYGYTF
>NA|TRBV28|TRBD2|TRBJ2-1
TGTGCCAGCACTCTCCTCGCGGGGCAGACTAGCGGTGTAAATGAGCAGTTCTTC
CASTLLAGQTSGVNEQFF
>NA|TRBV5-1|NA|TRBJ1-4
TGCGCCAGCAGCCCTAGTGGTGTGTCGGGAGCGGGCCTGTTCGGAAAACTGTTTTTT
CASSPSGVSGAGLFGKLFF
>NA|TRBV9|TRBD1|TRBJ2-3
TGTGCCAGCACATTCCAGGGGGCCCACACAGATACGCAGTATTTT
CASTFQGAHTDTQYF
>NA|TRBV6-4|TRBD2|TRBJ2-1
TGTGCCAGCAGTGAGACTAGCGGGAGCTCCGGGCAGTTCTTC
CASSETSGSSGQFF
>NA|TRBV27|NA|TRBJ1-2
TGTGCCAGCAGATTGACGGAGAACTATGGCTACACCTTC
CASRLTENYGYTF
>few|TRBV19|TRBD1|TRBJ1-5
TGTGCCAGTAGTATGGGGACAGGTTCGGGGCAGCCCCAGCATTTT
CASSMGTGSGQPQHF
>few|TRBV7-6|TRBD2|TRBJ2-3
TGTGCCAGCAGCGCAGCGGGAGGGGGAAATACGCAGTATTTT
CASSAAGGGNTQYF
>NA|TRBV2|NA|TRBJ1-4
TGTGCCAGCAGAGGTCAACGGCGGGCTAATGAAAAACTGTTTTTT
CASRGQRRANEKLFF
>NA|TRBV29-1|TRBD2|TRBJ2-1
TGCAGCGTCCAGGGACTAGCGGGCCCCTACAATGAGCAGTTCTTC
CSVQGLAGPYNEQFF
>few|TRBV12-5|TRBD1|TRBJ2-1
TGTGCTAGTGGTTGGGGGACAGGGGGGGGCAATGAGCAGTTCTTC
CASGWGTGGGNEQFF
>NA|TRBV27|NA|TRBJ1-2
TGTGCCAGCGGTACCATCAGGGTAGGAGGCTACACCTTC
CASGTIRVGGYTF
>NA|TRBV6-5|TRBD1|TRBJ2-7
TGTGCCAGTAGGGTGGGACAGGGGAGGAGGGAGCAGTACTTC
CASRVGQGRREQYF
>few|TRBV27|TRBD1|TRBJ1-2
TGTGCCAGCAAATTACTCGACAGGGCCGATGGTGGCTACACCTTC
CASKLLDRADGGYTF
>NA|TRBV19|NA|TRBJ1-5
TGTGCCAGTAGTAACCAAGGGGCAGACTCGGAGCCCCAGCATTTT
CASSNQGADSEPQHF
>NA|TRBV9|TRBD2|TRBJ2-1
TGTGCCAGCAGCGTAGCACTAGCGGGATACAATGAGCAGTTCTTC
CASSVALAGYNEQFF
>many|TRBV4-1|NA|TRBJ2-7
TGCGCCAGCAGCCAAGCGCTGGGAGTGAACTACGAGCAGTACTTC
CASSQALGVNYEQYF
>NA|TRBV11-2|TRBD1|TRBJ1-1
TGTGCCAGCAGCTCAAGCCGGGACAGGGATCTGACTGAAGCTTTCTTT
CASSSSRDRDLTEAFF
>once|TRBV30|NA|TRBJ2-7
TGTGCCTGGAGCTCAGGAAGGGGATGGAGCTCCTACGAGCAGTACTTC
CAWSSGRGWSSYEQYF
>NA|TRBV30|TRBD1|TRBJ1-6
TGTGCCTGGATCCGACAGGGGGGCTCCTATAATTCACCCCTCCACTTT
CAWIRQGGSYNSPLHF
>NA|TRBV2|NA|TRBJ1-1
TGTGCCAGCACCCTGGTGAGGTTCTCGAACACTGAAGCTTTCTTT
CASTLVRFSNTEAFF
>few|TRBV5-1|TRBD1|TRBJ1-6
TGCGCCAGCAGCGGAGGGACAGGGCATAATTCACCCCTCCACTTT
CASSGGTGHNSPLHF
>few|TRBV30|NA|TRBJ1-1
TGTGCCTGGAGGGAACAGTTTTGGAACACTGAAGCTTTCTTT
CAWREQFWNTEAFF
>NA|TRBV13|TRBD1|TRBJ2-4
TGTGCCAGCAGCGCCTCCGGGACAGGCGAGGCCAAAAACATTCAGTACTTC
CASSASGTGEAKNIQYF
>NA|TRBV27|NA|TRBJ1-2
TGTGCCAGCACAAGCAGGCACTTTCATGGCTACACCTTC
CASTSRHFHGYTF
>NA|TRBV9|NA|TRBJ2-7
TGTGCCAGCAGCGTATTAGACAGTCCCTCCTACGAGCAGTACTTC
CASSVLDSPSYEQYF
>NA|TRBV5-1|TRBD2|TRBJ2-3
TGCGCCAGCAGCCCCGGGACTAGCGGGGCAGGGGGGTATTTT
CASSPGTSGAGGYF